The 12 T cell receptor beta chains presented below share a single source sample, sequenced in a study of blood T cell repertoires in COVID-19. Sequenced by immunoSEQ multiplex PCR; TCRdb stores in-frame clones only, minus some. The sample has fewer than 200,000 clones; more than 60% are singletons. The sequenced sample was peripheral blood. Receptors were obtained from a man aged 65 to 79 with acute or convalescent COVID-19.

The chain recombines TRBV2 with TRBJ1-4; 12 bases agree with TRBD1. This CDR3 spans 16 amino acids. Per the germline V gene, CDR1 is SNHLY and CDR2 is FYNNEI. V dropped 6 bases and J dropped 4; count of bases not matched to a gene: 6. In DNA, the CDR3 is TGTGCCAGCAGGTGGGGACAGGGGGCCGGTAATGAAAAACTGTTTTTT. Its translation: CASRWGQGAGNEKLFF.

The genes are TRBV10-3 and TRBJ2-1; 12 nucleotides match TRBD2. This CDR3 has 15 amino acids. Germline CDR1 ENHRY, CDR2 SYGVKD. J was trimmed by 6 bases and V by 3 bases; bases with no gene match: 3. The CDR3 sequence: CAISDLAGGRNEQFF. The CDR3, as DNA: TGTGCCATCAGTGATCTAGCGGGGGGGCGCAATGAGCAGTTCTTC.

V gene TRBV11-2 combines with J gene TRBJ2-1, with 9 bases lining up with TRBD2. Germline-derived CDR1 and CDR2 are SGHAT and FQNNGV. The CDR3 runs to 17 residues. V lost 3 bases to trimming and J lost 3 bases; unmatched junction nucleotides: 9. Here the CDR3 reads CASSFSLAGGVYNEQFF. Here the CDR3 DNA reads TGTGCCAGCAGCTTTTCTTTGGCGGGAGGGGTCTACAATGAGCAGTTCTTC.

V and J are TRBV12-3 or TRBV12-4 and TRBJ1-2, with TRBD1 as a possible D gene (6 bases). The germline V and J ends were trimmed by 4 bases and 7 bases, with 10 bases remaining between them. The CDR3 totals 12 residues. The CDR3: CASSSGDGGYTF. CDR3 sequence (DNA): TGTGCCAGCAGTTCAGGGGATGGTGGCTACACCTTC.

CDR3 bases: TGTGCCAGCAGTGAAGGTGGCAGGGCCGTAAACACCATATATTTT. Amino acid sequence: CASSEGGRAVNTIYF. This chain joins TRBV25-1 and TRBJ1-3; D may be TRBD1 (5 bases). In germline, CDR1 is MGHDK, CDR2 SYGVNS. The CDR3 totals 15 residues. V was pared by 2 bases and J by 6 bases, with 14 bases between.

The V call is TRBV4-3, the J call TRBJ1-1, with D maybe TRBD1 (5 bases). The CDR3 sequence is 14 residues long. Germline values: CDR1 LGHNA, CDR2 YSLEER. The ends were cut back, 4 bases at V and 1 base at J, with 10 bases in the middle. The CDR3 DNA follows: TGCGCCAGCAGCCTCCAAACAGGGAACACTGAAGCTTTCTTT. Translating it yields CASSLQTGNTEAFF.

This chain uses TRBV6-1 with TRBJ1-5; TRBD1 agrees at 8 bases. The V gene's germline CDR1 is MNHNS and CDR2 SASEGT. This CDR3 is built from 15 residues. The J segment lost 0 bases and the V segment lost 5 bases, leaving 3 bases of the junction unmatched. CDR3: CASSWTGFSNQPQHF. The CDR3 DNA follows: TGTGCCAGCAGTTGGACAGGGTTTAGCAATCAGCCCCAGCATTTT.

The rearrangement joins TRBV6-2 or TRBV6-3 to TRBJ2-7; weak D call: TRBD2 (6 bases). CDR3 length: 16 amino acids. Germline V CDR1 and CDR2: MNHEY, SVGEGT. V was clipped by 6 bases and J by 2 bases, with 20 bases between them. The CDR3 reads CASSPGTIGRTYEQYF. As DNA, the CDR3 is TGTGCCAGCAGCCCTGGGACGATCGGGAGAACCTACGAGCAGTACTTC.

This clone was detected only a few times. The chain recombines TRBV10-3 with TRBJ2-2, with D tentatively TRBD2 (5 bases). This CDR3 has 15 amino acids. The germline CDR1 and CDR2 sequences are ENHRY and SYGVKD. The V and J ends lost 4 bases and 1 base respectively, with 10 bases between them. CDR3 region: CAISGTRLNTGELFF. CDR3 sequence (DNA): TGTGCCATCAGTGGTACTAGATTGAACACCGGGGAGCTGTTTTTT.

J is TRBJ2-1 and V is TRBV15; 10 bases agree with TRBD2. With 0 bases clipped from V and 6 bases from J, the junction kept 2 bases outside the gene matches. CDR3 length equals 15 residues. CDR1 and CDR2 (germline): LNHNV, YYDKDF (reference sequence). CDR3 residues: CATSRDLAGVNEQFF. CDR3 sequence (DNA): TGTGCCACCAGCAGAGATCTAGCGGGAGTCAATGAGCAGTTCTTC. Full variable domain (rest looked up from reference TRBV15 and TRBJ2-1): DAMVIQNPRYQVTQFGKPVTLSCSQTLNHNVMYWYQQKSSQAPKLLFHYYDKDFNNEADTPDNFQSRRPNTSFCFLDIRSPGLGDTAMYLCATSRDLAGVNEQFFGPGTRLTVL.

The rearrangement uses TRBV14 and TRBJ2-5; a possible D gene is TRBD2 (6 bases). Trimming pared 0 bases from V and 3 bases from J, leaving 8 bases between. This CDR3 has 14 residues. CDR1 SGHDN and CDR2 FVKESK come from the germline V gene. This CDR3 is CASSQDWEEETQYF. In DNA form, the CDR3 reads TGTGCCAGCAGCCAAGATTGGGAGGAAGAGACCCAGTACTTC. Full variable domain (outside the CDR3, taken from reference TRBV14 and TRBJ2-5): EAGVTQFPSHSVIEKGQTVTLRCDPISGHDNLYWYRRVMGKEIKFLLHFVKESKQDESGMPNNRFLAERTGGTYSTLKVQPAELEDSGVYFCASSQDWEEETQYFGPGTRLLVL.

The chain employs TRBV5-1 and TRBJ2-7, with TRBD2 identical over 14 bases. Germline CDR1 SGHRS, CDR2 YFSETQ. The ends lost 4 bases at V and 7 bases at J; junction bases unmatched: 13. The CDR3 covers 17 residues. The CDR3 here is CASSLGTSGRQYGEQYF. The CDR3 nucleotides are TGCGCCAGCAGCCTAGGGACTAGCGGGAGACAGTATGGGGAGCAGTACTTC.